This T cell receptor beta chain was recovered during a study of OX40 agonist ivuxolimab in advanced cancers. Across the study: At 0.01 to 10 mg/kg, ivuxolimab was administered intravenously to patients every 2 weeks. Cohort: more than 75% men, mean age around 55, aged roughly 23 to 90.

The CDR3 loop spans 18 amino acids. V dropped 5 bases and J dropped 0 bases, with 17 bases sitting between them. The V gene's germline CDR1 is SGHAT and CDR2 FQNNGV. Some clones are missing from TCRdb's copy, which holds only in-frame ones; the method was immunoSEQ multiplex PCR. The table has tens of thousands of clones, 80% to 95% seen once. Sequencing was performed on CD4+ or CD8+ T cells sorted from blood, taken in a trial of the OX40 agonist ivuxolimab. This rearrangement joins TRBV11-2 to TRBJ2-6, with D unclear. This TCR was sampled from an adult with an advanced solid tumor such as melanoma, head and neck, liver or kidney cancer. CDR3 sequence reads: CASSIRAVTSSGANVLTF. Written as DNA, the CDR3 is TGTGCCAGCAGCATAAGGGCAGTTACCAGCTCTGGGGCCAACGTCCTGACTTTC. The full variable domain, completed using reference TRBV11-2 and TRBJ2-6, is EAGVAQSPRYKIIEKRQSVAFWCNPISGHATLYWYQQILGQGPKLLIQFQNNGVVDDSQLPKDRFSAERLKGVDSTLKIQPAKLEDSAVYLCASSIRAVTSSGANVLTFGAGSRLTVL.